These 18 T cell receptor beta chains originate from one sample sequenced in a study of blood T cells in healthy people across ages. Sample-barcoded 5' priming and a J-beta primer mix drove a second PCR of roughly 6 to 12 cycles. TCRdb called the 5' RACE reads again in MiXCR, with one record for every CDR3 protein. The data show hundreds of thousands of distinct CDR3 sequences, with about three fifths seen just once and 20% to 25% held by the top ten. Sequenced input: blood. The source is a man between 25 and 39 years old in good health.

This clonotype came up many times. The chain carries TRBV7-9 and TRBJ1-1; no firm D call. The CDR3 length is 15 residues. V was pared by 1 base and J by 0 bases, with 9 bases between. Germline CDR1 is SEHNR and CDR2 is FQNEAQ (reference sequence). The CDR3 reads CASSLGVLLNTEAFF. CDR3 nucleotide sequence: TGTGCCAGCAGCTTAGGTGTTCTCCTGAACACTGAAGCTTTCTTT.

The CDR3 DNA reads as TGTGCCAGCAGCTTACTAGCGGGAGAGGGAAATGAGCAGTTCTTC. This codes for CASSLLAGEGNEQFF. The chain recombines TRBV5-4 with TRBJ2-1, with 11 positions matching TRBD2. V gave up 2 bases and J gave up 7 bases; unmatched junction bases: 5. This CDR3 comprises 15 residues. Germline V gene sequence: CDR1 SGHNT, CDR2 YYREEE (reference sequence).

This chain links TRBV10-2 with TRBJ2-7, with 10 bases matching TRBD1. The CDR3 has 14 residues. Per germline, CDR1 WSHSY and CDR2 SAAADI. V dropped 7 bases and J dropped 5; count of bases not matched to a gene: 8. CDR3 DNA: TGCGCCAGCAAACTGACAGGGGGCATCAACGAGCAGTACTTC. Translating it yields CASKLTGGINEQYF.

This sequence joins TRBV7-2 and TRBJ2-4; D not resolved. V lost 2 bases and J lost 0, with 20 bases in between. The CDR3 length is 19 residues. Germline loops: CDR1 SGHTA, CDR2 FQGNSA. The CDR3 loop is CASSLKVGLEPLAKNIQYF. CDR3 DNA: TGTGCCAGCAGCTTAAAAGTGGGTTTGGAGCCCCTAGCCAAAAACATTCAGTACTTC.

The sample holds a few counts of this clonotype. The chain combines TRBV12-3 or TRBV12-4 with TRBJ2-5; no reliable D call. The CDR3 has 12 amino acids. V lost 3 bases and J lost 7, with 9 bases in between. The CDR3, as DNA: TGTGCCAGCAGTTTCGGTACCCGGACCCAGTACTTC. It translates to CASSFGTRTQYF.

The chain recombines TRBV6-1 with TRBJ2-7, with a weak D call TRBD2 (6 bases). The CDR3 has 15 residues. Germline loops: CDR1 MNHNS, CDR2 SASEGT. V lost 11 bases, J lost 6 bases, and 26 bases lay in between. This chain's CDR3 is CAAQEGVSLWSEQYF. The CDR3 DNA reads as TGTGCCGCCCAGGAGGGAGTGTCTCTTTGGTCCGAGCAGTACTTC.

The chain couples TRBV28 to TRBJ2-7; 12 bases agree with TRBD2. In germline, CDR1 is MDHEN, CDR2 SYDVKM. The CDR3 loop spans 15 amino acids. J gave up 7 bases and V 4 bases, and 8 bases lay outside the gene matches. This CDR3 is CASSSASGRAGEQYF. Written as DNA, the CDR3 is TGTGCCAGCAGTTCGGCTAGCGGGAGGGCCGGGGAGCAGTACTTC. Variable domain in full (rest from reference TRBV28 and TRBJ2-7): DVKVTQSSRYLVKRTGEKVFLECVQDMDHENMFWYRQDPGLGLRLIYFSYDVKMKEKGDIPEGYSVSREKKERFSLILESASTNQTSMYLCASSSASGRAGEQYFGPGTRLTVT.

The gene calls are TRBV20-1 and TRBJ2-3, with 8 nucleotides matching TRBD1. CDR3 length equals 16 residues. CDR1 is DFQATT, CDR2 SNEGSKA, per germline (reference sequence). The ends lost 6 bases at V and 9 bases at J; junction bases unmatched: 20. CDR3 DNA sequence: TGCAGTGCCGTCCCCCCGGGACAGGTTCGCGGTTCCACGCAGTATTTT. Translated, it gives CSAVPPGQVRGSTQYF.

The gene calls are TRBV20-1 and TRBJ2-7; the match to TRBD2 covers 11 bases. This CDR3 is built from 16 residues. Germline CDR1 is DFQATT and CDR2 is SNEGSKA (reference sequence). Trimming at V came to 3 bases and at J to 0 bases, leaving 7 bases not matched to a gene. In DNA, the CDR3 is TGCAGTGCTAGCCGACCGGGACTAGCGGACTCCTACGAGCAGTACTTC. Translating it yields CSASRPGLADSYEQYF.

V usage is TRBV9 and J usage is TRBJ2-5; no firm D call. This CDR3 comprises 16 residues. CDR1 SGDLS and CDR2 YYNGEE come from the germline V gene. The V end lost 0 bases, the J end lost 4 bases, and 16 bases lay between the germline ends. CDR3 coding DNA: TGTGCCAGCAGCGTAGTTGGCCAACCCGCTACAGAGACCCAGTACTTC. Amino acid sequence: CASSVVGQPATETQYF.

The rearrangement uses TRBV6-5 and TRBJ1-1; D is unresolved. Trimming took 6 bases from V and 6 from J, leaving 17 bases between them. The CDR3 sequence is 14 residues long. Germline CDR1 is MNHEY and CDR2 is SVGAGI. The CDR3 region has the DNA TGTGCCAGCAGAAAACCTCAGGAGGAGGCTGAAGCTTTCTTT. As protein: CASRKPQEEAEAFF.

This clonotype showed up just a few times. J is TRBJ2-5 and V is TRBV20-1; D call uncertain. CDR3 size: 11 residues. CDR1 is DFQATT and CDR2 is SNEGSKA in the germline V gene (reference sequence). With 3 bases removed from V and 11 bases from J, the gap between germline ends came to 13 bases. The CDR3, as DNA: TGCAGTGCTAGGTATGAGGTGTGGCAGTACTTC. Encoded protein: CSARYEVWQYF.

This chain links TRBV20-1 with TRBJ1-1, with a possible D match to TRBD1 (6 bases). CDR1 and CDR2 from the germline V gene are DFQATT and SNEGSKA (reference sequence). Trimming stripped 5 bases from V and 6 bases from J, with 19 bases between. This CDR3 region has 14 residues. CDR3 in amino acids: CSAETFRGGPEAFF. For the CDR3, the DNA is TGCAGTGCTGAAACATTCCGGGGGGGCCCTGAAGCTTTCTTT.

The chain is built from TRBV20-1 and TRBJ1-2; D is uncertain. Per the germline V gene, CDR1 is DFQATT and CDR2 is SNEGSKA (reference sequence). Trimming pared 3 bases from V and 8 bases from J, leaving 10 bases between. The CDR3 has 11 residues. The CDR3 region has the DNA TGCAGTGCTAGCGACGCTCGAGGCTACACCTTC. This sequence encodes CSASDARGYTF.

The V gene is TRBV6-2 or TRBV6-3, the J gene TRBJ1-2, with D maybe TRBD1 (5 bases). The CDR3 length is 15 residues. V dropped 6 bases and J dropped 4 bases, with 18 bases sitting between them. Per the germline V gene, CDR1 is MNHEY and CDR2 is SVGEGT. The CDR3 DNA sequence: TGTGCCAGCAGCTCTTTGGAGGACAAGGTCTATGGCTACACCTTC. Translation: CASSSLEDKVYGYTF.

J is TRBJ2-1 and V is TRBV20-1; 7 nucleotides align to TRBD2. The germline CDR1 and CDR2 sequences are DFQATT and SNEGSKA (reference sequence). The CDR3 has 14 amino acids. The V gene end was trimmed by 4 bases and the J gene end by 5 bases; junction bases not matched to a gene: 8. CDR3 bases: TGCAGTGCTATATCATGGGACTACAACAATGAGCAGTTCTTC. Amino acids: CSAISWDYNNEQFF.

This chain links TRBV12-5 with TRBJ2-5; the match to TRBD1 covers 8 bases. Germline V CDR1 and CDR2: LGHNT, FRNRAP. V shed 11 bases, J shed 5 bases, and the junction held 10 bases outside the gene matches. This CDR3 has 13 amino acids. The CDR3 spells CASAGTGGETQYF. DNA for the CDR3: TGTGCTTCAGCCGGGACAGGTGGCGAGACCCAGTACTTC.

This clonotype appeared once. A read error may explain this, as a much larger clone is one base away. The chain joins TRBV6-2 or TRBV6-3 to TRBJ2-6; no definite D call. The CDR3 is 16 amino acids. V gave up 8 bases and J gave up 0 bases, with 14 bases separating them. CDR1 is MNHEY, CDR2 SVGEGT, per germline. This CDR3 reads CASGSARSSGANVLTF. The CDR3 coding sequence is TGTGCCAGCGGATCCGCCAGGTCCTCTGGGGCCAACGTCCTGACTTTC.